This T cell receptor (beta chain) came from a study of blood T cell repertoires in COVID-19. Looking at the study overall: The study drew acute and convalescent COVID-19 samples from the United States, Italy and Spain. T cells, B-cell-depleted T cells, or PBMCs provided the cDNA or gDNA that served as material.

Germline CDR1 reads SGHTA; CDR2 reads FQGNSA. The length of the CDR3 is 14 residues. The V end lost 5 bases, the J end lost 2 bases, and 11 bases lay between the germline ends. Authors' processing steps: Using reference gene primer amplification, nucleated cell counts were estimated. The repertoire was sequenced with immunoSEQ multiplex PCR; TCRdb's copy has only in-frame clones and lacks some. The V and J calls and the clone size are those of that table, but D and trimming were determined from the DNA. The repertoire holds about 110,000 clones, with over 65% as singletons. This TCR was sampled from a woman aged 40 to 50 with acute or convalescent COVID-19. The J gene is TRBJ2-3, the V gene TRBV7-2, with D perhaps matching TRBD2 (6 bases). The sequenced sample was peripheral blood. Written as DNA, the CDR3 is TGTGCCAGCAGCATGACTAGATACACAGATACGCAGTATTTT. Its translation: CASSMTRYTDTQYF.